This section outlines one T cell receptor (beta chain) sequence together with its context. No antigen is known for it. These data come from a study of OX40 agonist ivuxolimab in advanced cancers. Study-level findings and limits: Normalized T-cell clonal expansion was also low in a subset of nonresponders.

Sampled blood was obtained at baseline, cycle 4 day 1, and cycle 7 day 1. Clones were sequenced by immunoSEQ multiplex PCR, and TCRdb holds only the in-frame ones, with some missing. This sample yields around 45,000 clones, of which roughly 90% are seen a single time; about 7.5% belongs to the top ten. The source was CD4+ or CD8+ T cells sorted from blood, collected in a trial of the OX40 agonist ivuxolimab. This sequence was found in an adult with an advanced solid tumor such as melanoma, head and neck, liver or kidney cancer.

CDR3 DNA sequence: TGCGCCAGCAGCAGGGTGTTCTGCGGGGGGGAGGAAGATACGCAGTATTTT. This codes for CASSRVFCGGEEDTQYF. The V and J genes are TRBV10-2 and TRBJ2-3; 9 bases match TRBD2. J gave up 5 bases and V 6 bases, and 15 bases lay outside the gene matches. CDR1 WSHSY and CDR2 SAAADI come from the germline V gene. The CDR3 consists of 17 residues.